This is a list of T cell receptor beta chains from one sample in a study of CD4 T cells in relation to SARS-CoV-2 and coronaviruses. Antigens of these TCRs are unknown. Method: immunoSEQ multiplex PCR; TCRdb's copy keeps in-frame clones and lacks some. The sample consists of some 45,000 clones, over 70% of them appearing once. Sequences were obtained from naive CD4+ T cells from PBMCs, cultured in vitro. The receptor source for this set is an adult with COVID-19. Each CDR3 is given with its conserved first and last residue. A D gene is named only where the DNA matches it firmly. Clone sizes are given selectively: once, few, many, or a class where the clone is expanded.

len	abundance	v_gene	j_gene	d_gene	CDR3nt	CDR3aa
15	NA	TRBV9	TRBJ2-1	TRBD2	TGTGCCAGCAGCGCCACCCCCGCGGGAGGTAATGAGCAGTTCTTC	CASSATPAGGNEQFF
15	NA	TRBV2	TRBJ2-1	NA	TGTGCCAGCAGCGGGATTAAGGGGGGATACAATGAGCAGTTCTTC	CASSGIKGGYNEQFF
14	NA	TRBV10-3	TRBJ2-7	TRBD1	TGTGCCATCAGTTCGACAGGGTATGCCTACGAGCAGTACTTC	CAISSTGYAYEQYF
18	NA	TRBV28	TRBJ2-7	TRBD1	TGTGCCAGCATCCTCACGGCAGGGGGCTACGGGGGAAGCCACGAGCAGTACTTC	CASILTAGGYGGSHEQYF
13	NA	TRBV14	TRBJ2-3	NA	TGTGCCAGCAGCCATTTGCGGGACGCTACGCAGTATTTT	CASSHLRDATQYF
16	once	TRBV5-1	TRBJ2-3	NA	TGCGCCAGCAGCTTGAGACTCCCGGTCGGGGCAGATACGCAGTATTTT	CASSLRLPVGADTQYF
18	NA	TRBV18	TRBJ1-3	NA	TGTGCCAGCTCACCACCGGTCGGGACGGACGACTCTGGAAACACCATATATTTT	CASSPPVGTDDSGNTIYF
14	NA	TRBV28	TRBJ1-1	NA	TGTGCCAGCAGCCGAAGAGATCTGAACACTGAAGCTTTCTTT	CASSRRDLNTEAFF
13	NA	TRBV29-1	TRBJ1-1	NA	TGCAGCGTTGAAGGGCAGAAGAACACTGAAGCTTTCTTT	CSVEGQKNTEAFF
15	once	TRBV15	TRBJ2-7	NA	TGTGCCACCAGCAGAGATATCGGGACACCATACGAGCAGTACTTC	CATSRDIGTPYEQYF
15	once	TRBV19	TRBJ2-1	TRBD2	TGTGCCAGTAGTACCGGGACTAGCGGGATTGCTGAGCAGTTCTTC	CASSTGTSGIAEQFF
14	NA	TRBV10-3	TRBJ2-2	NA	TGTGCCATCCGTGGAGGGCAGGGGACCGGGGAGCTGTTTTTT	CAIRGGQGTGELFF
17	NA	TRBV27	TRBJ1-2	TRBD1	TGTGCCAGCAGTCCGAGCCTAGGACAGGGGACTAACTATGGCTACACCTTC	CASSPSLGQGTNYGYTF
13	NA	TRBV3-1/TRBV3-2	TRBJ2-6	NA	TGTGCCAGCCGTGAGGCCGGGGCCAACGTCCTGACTTTC	CASREAGANVLTF